A selection of T cell receptor beta chains follows, all from one sample in a study of long-term antiretroviral therapy in people with HIV. Produced via immunoSEQ multiplex PCR; TCRdb's table is partial and in-frame only. The sample consists of some 48,000 clones, under 90% of them appearing once. The sequences come from unsorted PBMCs, collected 0.8 years after starting antiretroviral therapy. The receptors here all came from a woman younger than 30 with HIV. The CDR3 runs from the conserved cysteine through the conserved F or W. The order of the fields is CDR3 DNA, CDR3 protein, clone size, J gene, V gene, D gene. A D gene is named only where the DNA matches it firmly. Clone size, where shown, is once, few, many, or a class for clones that have expanded.

CDR3 DNA: TGTGCCATCAGCCAGGACAACTCCTACGAGCAGTACTTC
CDR3 protein: CAISQDNSYEQYF
clone size: NA
J gene: TRBJ2-7
V gene: TRBV10-3
D gene: NA

CDR3 DNA: TGTGCCACCAGCGGGGGCGGGCGGCGGAGGGGCAATGAGCAGTTCTTC
CDR3 protein: CATSGGGRRRGNEQFF
clone size: NA
J gene: TRBJ2-1
V gene: TRBV15
D gene: NA

CDR3 DNA: TGTGCCAGTAGTAAACAGACTAGCGGAAGCACAGATACGCAGTATTTT
CDR3 protein: CASSKQTSGSTDTQYF
clone size: NA
J gene: TRBJ2-3
V gene: TRBV19
D gene: TRBD2

CDR3 DNA: TGTGCCAGCAGCTTGGACCCTAACTACGAGCAGTACTTC
CDR3 protein: CASSLDPNYEQYF
clone size: NA
J gene: TRBJ2-7
V gene: TRBV7-6
D gene: NA

CDR3 DNA: TGTGCCAGCAGCTGGGACCAGGGAACTAATGAAAAACTGTTTTTT
CDR3 protein: CASSWDQGTNEKLFF
clone size: NA
J gene: TRBJ1-4
V gene: TRBV5-6
D gene: NA

CDR3 DNA: TGCGCCAGCAGTGCCATCAACTACAATGAGCAGTTCTTC
CDR3 protein: CASSAINYNEQFF
clone size: NA
J gene: TRBJ2-1
V gene: TRBV10-1
D gene: NA

CDR3 DNA: TGTGCCAGCAACCGGGACCCAAGCACAGATACGCAGTATTTT
CDR3 protein: CASNRDPSTDTQYF
clone size: NA
J gene: TRBJ2-3
V gene: TRBV9
D gene: NA

CDR3 DNA: TGCAGCGTTTCCTGGACAGGGGGGGAGACCCAGTACTTC
CDR3 protein: CSVSWTGGETQYF
clone size: once
J gene: TRBJ2-5
V gene: TRBV29-1
D gene: TRBD1

CDR3 DNA: TGTGCCAGCAGTTTTCCCGGGACAGAGATTAATCAGCCCCAGCATTTT
CDR3 protein: CASSFPGTEINQPQHF
clone size: once
J gene: TRBJ1-5
V gene: TRBV28
D gene: TRBD1

CDR3 DNA: TGTGCCAGAAGCTTGCCCCAGCGGGCCCTGACAGAAACGCAGTATTTT
CDR3 protein: CARSLPQRALTETQYF
clone size: NA
J gene: TRBJ2-3
V gene: TRBV5-3
D gene: NA

CDR3 DNA: TGCGCCAGCAGTGAACTAGCGGGAGGGGCAGATACGCAGTATTTT
CDR3 protein: CASSELAGGADTQYF
clone size: NA
J gene: TRBJ2-3
V gene: TRBV10-1
D gene: TRBD2